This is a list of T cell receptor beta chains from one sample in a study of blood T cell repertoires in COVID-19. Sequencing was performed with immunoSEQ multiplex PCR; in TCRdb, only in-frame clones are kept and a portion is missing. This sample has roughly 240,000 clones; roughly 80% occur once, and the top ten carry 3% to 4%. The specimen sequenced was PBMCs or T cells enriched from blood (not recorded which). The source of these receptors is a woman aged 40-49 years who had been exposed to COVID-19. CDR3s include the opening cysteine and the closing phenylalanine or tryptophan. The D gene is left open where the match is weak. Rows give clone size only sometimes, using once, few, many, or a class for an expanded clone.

CASSQTWTGVETQHF | TGTGCCAGCAGTCAGACGTGGACTGGGGTGGAAACCCAGCATTTT | . | TRBJ1-5 | few | TRBV6-5
CAISAGGASALYGYTF | TGTGCCATCAGTGCGGGGGGCGCCTCTGCTTTATATGGCTACACCTTC | . | TRBJ1-2 | . | TRBV10-3
CASSKEGDRAGYTF | TGTGCCAGCAGCAAAGAAGGGGACAGGGCTGGCTACACCTTC | TRBD1 | TRBJ1-2 | . | TRBV4-2
CASSLALAGLFEQFF | TGTGCCAGCAGCTTAGCACTAGCGGGGTTGTTTGAGCAGTTCTTC | TRBD2 | TRBJ2-1 | . | TRBV7-2
CASRQEVHGYTF | TGTGCCAGCAGACAGGAAGTTCATGGCTACACCTTC | . | TRBJ1-2 | . | TRBV6-6
CAATLAGENYEQYF | TGTGCCGCAACCCTAGCGGGGGAAAACTACGAGCAGTACTTC | TRBD2 | TRBJ2-7 | . | TRBV2
CASSQGTDRGPYNSPLHF | TGCGCCAGCAGCCAGGGGACGGACAGGGGGCCCTATAATTCACCCCTCCACTTT | TRBD1 | TRBJ1-6 | . | TRBV4-1
CASRAGQRIANYGYTF | TGCGCCAGCAGAGCAGGACAGCGAATAGCTAACTATGGCTACACCTTC | . | TRBJ1-2 | . | TRBV5-1
CASSPSSGPPAYEQYF | TGTGCCAGCAGCCCCTCTAGCGGACCCCCGGCCTACGAGCAGTACTTC | TRBD2 | TRBJ2-7 | . | TRBV13
CASSLVGTSGGRSYEQYF | TGTGCCAGCAGCTTAGTGGGGACTAGCGGGGGGAGGTCCTACGAGCAGTACTTC | TRBD2 | TRBJ2-7 | . | TRBV7-2
CASLSGQADGYTF | TGTGCCAGCCTCTCCGGACAGGCGGATGGCTACACCTTC | TRBD1 | TRBJ1-2 | . | TRBV28
CATSDPQGHLGTGELFF | TGTGCCACCAGTGACCCCCAGGGGCACCTGGGGACCGGGGAGCTGTTTTTT | . | TRBJ2-2 | once | TRBV24-1
CASSLGRLSGGPPSYEQYF | TGTGCCAGCAGCTTAGGGAGACTTAGCGGGGGGCCTCCCTCCTACGAGCAGTACTTC | TRBD2 | TRBJ2-7 | . | TRBV7-9
CASSDSDRGRGSWYEQYF | TGCGCCAGCAGCGACTCTGACCGAGGGAGGGGCTCTTGGTACGAGCAGTACTTC | TRBD2 | TRBJ2-7 | . | TRBV5-1
CASSDDRSSGNTIYF | TGTGCCAGCAGCGACGACAGGAGCTCTGGAAACACCATATATTTT | . | TRBJ1-3 | . | TRBV5-6
CASSQGQGSDTQYF | TGTGCCAGCTCACAGGGACAGGGGAGCGATACGCAGTATTTT | TRBD1 | TRBJ2-3 | . | TRBV18
CSAWTGDGYTF | TGCAGTGCTTGGACAGGGGATGGCTACACCTTC | TRBD1 | TRBJ1-2 | once | TRBV20-1
CASSLALAPTNEKLFF | TGTGCCAGCAGCTTGGCTTTGGCCCCAACTAATGAAAAACTGTTTTTT | . | TRBJ1-4 | . | TRBV5-5